A single sample is the source of the 19 T cell receptor beta chains below, sequenced in a study of blood T cell repertoires in COVID-19. Data came from immunoSEQ multiplex PCR; TCRdb stores just in-frame clones and leaves some out. Among a few hundred thousand clones listed, 85% to 90% were seen once. The sequenced sample consisted of peripheral blood. Receptors were obtained from a woman aged 40-49 years who had recovered from COVID-19.

The chain is built from TRBV3-1 (or the pseudogene TRBV3-2) and TRBJ2-7; TRBD1 might be the D (6 bases). Trimming took 4 bases from V and 3 from J, leaving 13 bases between them. This CDR3 has 14 residues. Germline CDR1 and CDR2: LGHDT and YNNKEL (reference sequence). The CDR3 region has the DNA TGTGCCAGCAGCCGGGGACAAGGGGACTACGAGCAGTACGTC. As protein: CASSRGQGDYEQYV.

This chain joins TRBV7-3 and TRBJ1-1, with a weak D call TRBD1 (5 bases). CDR3 length: 13 residues. Germline V gene sequence: CDR1 SGHTA, CDR2 FQGTGA. The V end lost 5 bases, the J end lost 4 bases, and 11 bases lay between the germline ends. The CDR3 nucleotides are TGTGCCAGCAGCCTTACCAGGGTCACTGAAGCTTTCTTT. As protein: CASSLTRVTEAFF.

Only one count was recorded for this clone. The V call is TRBV5-4, the J call TRBJ2-3, with D perhaps matching TRBD1 (6 bases). In germline, CDR1 is SGHNT, CDR2 YYREEE (reference sequence). The CDR3 has 15 residues. Trimming removed 2 bases from V and 0 bases from J, with 10 bases in between. Here the CDR3 reads CASSLGGVSTDTQYF. The CDR3 DNA is TGTGCCAGCAGCTTAGGGGGAGTTAGCACAGATACGCAGTATTTT.

The chain employs TRBV19 and TRBJ1-3; the D gene is possibly TRBD1 (6 bases). The germline V gene encodes CDR1 LNHDA and CDR2 SQIVND (reference sequence). V gave up 7 bases and J gave up 4 bases, with 14 bases separating them. The CDR3 has 14 residues. The CDR3 is CASTETGAGNTIYF. CDR3 nucleotides: TGTGCCAGTACCGAGACAGGCGCGGGAAACACCATATATTTT.

J is TRBJ1-1 and V is TRBV4-2; 9 bases map to TRBD1. With V trimmed by 3 bases and J by 1 base, 6 bases remained unmatched. The CDR3 contains 16 residues. Germline CDR1 and CDR2: LGHNA and YNFKEQ. The CDR3 is CASSHGLGQGNTEAFF. CDR3 DNA sequence: TGTGCCAGCAGCCACGGCTTGGGACAGGGGAACACTGAAGCTTTCTTT.

The V gene is TRBV10-3, the J gene TRBJ1-5; 9 nucleotides align to TRBD1. The length of the CDR3 is 15 residues. The trim removed 0 bases at V and 6 bases at J, leaving 3 bases unmatched. Germline CDR1 and CDR2: ENHRY and SYGVKD. In nucleotides, the CDR3 is TGTGCCATCAGTGAGTCGACGACAGGGGGTCAGCCCCAGCATTTT. This translates into CAISESTTGGQPQHF.

This clone has just one count. The chain has TRBV3-1 (or the pseudogene TRBV3-2) and TRBJ2-5; D is undetermined. From germline, CDR1 is LGHDT and CDR2 YNNKEL (reference sequence). There are 12 residues in the CDR3. V was shortened by 0 bases and J by 3 bases, with 2 bases between the two germline ends. The CDR3 nucleotides are TGTGCCAGCAGCCAAGATAAAGAGACCCAGTACTTC. It translates to CASSQDKETQYF.

This clone was counted once. The chain has TRBV19 and TRBJ1-4; TRBD1 matches 7 bases. The CDR3 length is 17 residues. The J segment lost 5 bases and the V segment lost 6 bases, leaving 15 bases of the junction unmatched. Looked up from germline, CDR1 is LNHDA and CDR2 is SQIVND (reference sequence). The DNA for the CDR3 is TGTGCCAGTAGCTACCCGCCACAGGGGCTAGGGAATGAAAAACTGTTTTTT. Protein sequence: CASSYPPQGLGNEKLFF.

This clone was detected only once. This sequence joins TRBV9 and TRBJ2-1; 11 bases fit TRBD2. Germline V CDR1 and CDR2: SGDLS, YYNGEE. V gave up 1 base and J gave up 4 bases; unmatched junction bases: 4. This CDR3 has 16 residues. CDR3 coding DNA: TGTGCCAGCAGCGTAATAGCGGGGGGGAAGTACAATGAGCAGTTCTTC. Translation gives CASSVIAGGKYNEQFF.

The chain employs TRBV18 and TRBJ1-5; 7 nucleotides match TRBD1. The CDR3 sequence is 14 residues long. Germline V gene lookup returns CDR1 KGHSH and CDR2 LQKENI. V lost 5 bases and J lost 4; bases outside the gene matches: 5. The CDR3: CASSLGQSNQPQHF. CDR3 coding DNA: TGTGCCAGCTCATTGGGACAGTCTAATCAGCCCCAGCATTTT.

The chain recombines TRBV11-3 with TRBJ2-7, with 11 bases identical to TRBD2. V lost 1 base and J lost 3; bases outside the gene matches: 5. This CDR3 is built from 16 residues. The germline V gene encodes CDR1 SGHNT and CDR2 YENEEA. CDR3 coding DNA: TGTGCCAGCAGCTTAGTAAAGACTAGCGGGAACTACGAGCAGTACGTC. Its translation is CASSLVKTSGNYEQYV.

This clone appeared once. This chain joins TRBV20-1 and TRBJ2-3; maybe TRBD2 (5 bases). CDR1 is DFQATT, CDR2 SNEGSKA, per germline (reference sequence). The CDR3 is 11 amino acids. The ends were cut back, 5 bases at V and 5 bases at J, with 8 bases in the middle. CDR3 sequence: CSAARGDTQYF. In DNA, the CDR3 is TGCAGTGCTGCCCGGGGAGATACGCAGTATTTT.

The chain couples TRBV6-5 to TRBJ2-1; 7 bases agree with TRBD2. The CDR3 spans 14 residues. Per germline, CDR1 MNHEY and CDR2 SVGAGI. J was trimmed by 8 bases and V by 7 bases; bases with no gene match: 11. In nucleotides, the CDR3 is TGTGCCAGCACTACACTAGGGAGGGGCTATGAGCAGTTCTTC. It specifies CASTTLGRGYEQFF.

The V and J genes are TRBV24-1 and TRBJ2-3; 11 bases line up with TRBD2. Germline V gives CDR1 KGHDR, CDR2 SFDVKD. Trimming took 0 bases from V and 2 from J; bases not matched to a gene: 15. The CDR3 loop spans 21 amino acids. Here the CDR3 reads CATSDLEVGGTSGRFTDTQYF. For the CDR3, the DNA is TGTGCCACCAGTGATTTGGAGGTTGGTGGGACTAGCGGACGATTCACAGATACGCAGTATTTT.

The gene calls are TRBV19 and TRBJ2-5; 9 nucleotides line up with TRBD2. The germline gives CDR1 LNHDA, CDR2 SQIVND (reference sequence). The trim removed 1 base at V and 4 bases at J, leaving 4 bases unmatched. This CDR3 comprises 15 residues. The CDR3 nucleotides are TGTGCCAGTAGTATAGTTGTAGCGGGAGCAGAGACCCAGTACTTC. Translated: CASSIVVAGAETQYF.

This clone was counted between two and nine times. The CDR3 loop reads CASSRTSGTVTSETQYF. In DNA form, the CDR3 reads TGTGCCAGCAGCAGGACTAGCGGGACTGTTACCTCAGAGACCCAGTACTTC. This rearrangement joins TRBV5-4 to TRBJ2-5; 12 bases align to TRBD2. This CDR3 comprises 17 residues. Looked up from germline, CDR1 is SGHNT and CDR2 is YYREEE (reference sequence). After removal of 4 bases from V and 4 bases from J, the junction contained 11 bases not matched to a gene.

The chain combines TRBV9 with TRBJ2-5; 8 bases are shared with TRBD2. Germline V gene data show CDR1 as SGDLS and CDR2 as YYNGEE. V lost 0 bases and J lost 2; bases outside the gene matches: 3. The CDR3 totals 15 residues. In DNA, the CDR3 is TGTGCCAGCAGCGTAGACGGGAGGGTACAAGAGACCCAGTACTTC. Translating it yields CASSVDGRVQETQYF.

The CDR3 reads CASTDRYKNIQYF. Here the CDR3 DNA reads TGTGCCAGTACCGATCGGTACAAAAACATTCAGTACTTC. The J gene is TRBJ2-4, the V gene TRBV19; D unresolved. This CDR3 region has 13 residues. The V gene lost 7 bases and the J gene lost 3 bases, with 10 bases spanning the gap. Germline CDR1 reads LNHDA; CDR2 reads SQIVND (reference sequence).

The gene calls are TRBV30 and TRBJ2-1; D uncertain. This CDR3 has 15 amino acids. Germline CDR1 and CDR2: GTSNPN and SVGIG (reference sequence). Trimming pared 0 bases from V and 0 bases from J, leaving 9 bases between. DNA of the CDR3: TGTGCCTGGAGTGTACATTCAATCTCCTACAATGAGCAGTTCTTC. Amino acid sequence: CAWSVHSISYNEQFF.